The next 19 T cell receptor beta chains were all read from a single sample in a study of a mutant IDH1 vaccine in newly diagnosed glioma. TCRdb keeps only in-frame clones here, not all; method: immunoSEQ multiplex PCR. Here the sample spans more than 25,000 clones, 77% being singletons. Time point defined: week 5, during vaccination. A 20-mer mutant IDH1 peptide at 300 ug was injected subcutaneously with topical imiquimod. No antigens are known for them. The starting material was PBMCs, obtained from a glioma patient whose treatment included an IDH1 peptide vaccine. These receptors originate from a middle-aged man with glioma.

CDR3 sequence: CASSQSPSRANTGELFF. In DNA, the CDR3 is TGTGCCAGCAGCCAATCCCCTAGCAGGGCGAACACCGGGGAGCTGTTTTTT. V usage is TRBV14 and J usage is TRBJ2-2; D tentatively reads TRBD1 or TRBD2 (5 bases each). Trimming took 2 bases from V and 0 from J, leaving 13 bases between them. The germline gives CDR1 SGHDN, CDR2 FVKESK. The CDR3 runs 17 residues.

The count of this clone is one. This sequence joins TRBV7-9 and TRBJ2-3; TRBD2 agrees at 7 bases. This CDR3 comprises 16 residues. V shed 4 bases and J 4 bases; nucleotides not matched to a gene: 11. Looked up from germline, CDR1 is SEHNR and CDR2 is FQNEAQ (reference sequence). The CDR3 here is CASSSGWGGNADTQYF. The CDR3 bases are TGTGCCAGCAGCTCCGGCTGGGGGGGTAACGCAGATACGCAGTATTTT.

The chain links TRBV21-1 to TRBJ1-2; TRBD1 is the table's D call and was not checked against the DNA. TRBV21-1 is classified as a pseudogene. The CDR3 sequence is 15 residues long. Written as DNA, the CDR3 is TGTGCCAGCAGCAAAGAACAGGGGGCTGGCTATGGCTACACCTTC. Amino acid sequence: CASSKEQGAGYGYTF.

The chain has TRBV4-1 and TRBJ1-4, with D possibly being TRBD1 (6 bases). Germline assignment: CDR1 MGHRA and CDR2 YSYEKL. The CDR3 sequence is 17 residues long. Trimming stripped 4 bases from V and 4 bases from J, with 19 bases between. The CDR3 bases are TGCGCCAGCAGCCCAAGCGCAGGGGCCTACGGTAATGAAAAACTGTTTTTT. This translates into CASSPSAGAYGNEKLFF.

The chain joins TRBV5-4 to TRBJ2-3; D is possibly TRBD2 (5 bases). The CDR3 spans 15 residues. Trimming took off 2 bases at V and 2 bases at J, with 12 bases between the two ends. CDR1 is SGHNT and CDR2 is YYREEE in the germline V gene (reference sequence). CDR3 protein: CASSLLGGPTDTQYF. CDR3 bases: TGTGCCAGCAGCTTATTAGGAGGCCCCACAGATACGCAGTATTTT.

The rearrangement uses TRBV28 and TRBJ1-2; D might be TRBD1 (5 bases). CDR1 MDHEN and CDR2 SYDVKM come from the germline V gene. This CDR3 has 13 residues. The V gene lost 6 bases and the J gene lost 2 bases, with 10 bases spanning the gap. CDR3 nucleotides: TGTGCCAGCAGGACGGGACCCAACTATGGCTACACCTTC. It is translated as CASRTGPNYGYTF.

The V gene is TRBV19, the J gene TRBJ1-5, with 7 bases lining up with TRBD1. Per the germline V gene, CDR1 is LNHDA and CDR2 is SQIVND (reference sequence). The CDR3 extends over 15 amino acids. The V segment lost 4 bases and the J segment 0 bases; nucleotides outside the gene matches: 3. CDR3 residues: CASSSRTGSNQPQHF. The CDR3 DNA reads as TGTGCCAGTAGTAGTAGGACAGGTAGCAATCAGCCCCAGCATTTT.

The rearrangement links TRBV27 to TRBJ2-1, with D possibly being TRBD1 (6 bases). Germline CDR1 is MNHEY and CDR2 is SMNVEV (reference sequence). V was cut by 10 bases and J by 9 bases, with 19 bases left in between. CDR3 length equals 13 residues. The CDR3, as DNA: TGTGCCACCGAGGGGGATCAAGTAGGTGAGCAGTTCTTC. Amino acid sequence: CATEGDQVGEQFF.

The chain combines TRBV27 with TRBJ1-2; D remains unclear. V was pared by 8 bases and J by 5 bases, with 12 bases between. In germline, CDR1 is MNHEY, CDR2 SMNVEV (reference sequence). The CDR3 spans 12 residues. The CDR3 coding sequence is TGTGCCAGCTCCGGACCGATATATGGCTACACCTTC. Translated: CASSGPIYGYTF.

V is TRBV6-6 and J is TRBJ2-3, with 7 bases identical to TRBD1. V lost 2 bases and J lost 4; bases outside the gene matches: 6. CDR1 and CDR2 (germline): MNHNY, SVGAGI (reference sequence). The length of the CDR3 is 15 residues. DNA of the CDR3: TGTGCCAGCAGTTACCCTGCAGGGGGAGCAGATACGCAGTATTTT. Protein sequence: CASSYPAGGADTQYF.

The chain carries TRBV4-2 and TRBJ1-2; the D is unclear. The ends were cut back, 0 bases at V and 5 bases at J, with 19 bases in the middle. Germline V gives CDR1 LGHNA, CDR2 YNFKEQ. The CDR3 is made up of 17 amino acids. CDR3 residues: CASSQEGTAQRGYGYTF. CDR3 sequence (DNA): TGTGCCAGCAGCCAAGAAGGTACGGCACAACGTGGGTATGGCTACACCTTC.

V gene TRBV5-1 combines with J gene TRBJ2-3, with a possible D match to TRBD2 (6 bases). V lost 0 bases, J lost 4 bases, and 15 bases lay in between. Germline CDR1 reads SGHRS; CDR2 reads YFSETQ. CDR3 length: 16 residues. The CDR3 reads CASSLDGREEADTQYF. CDR3 DNA sequence: TGCGCCAGCAGCTTGGATGGCAGGGAGGAGGCAGATACGCAGTATTTT.

In its sample, this clone was seen once. The J gene is TRBJ2-5, the V gene TRBV15, with D perhaps TRBD2 (6 bases). CDR1 is LNHNV, CDR2 YYDKDF, per germline (reference sequence). The CDR3 spans 14 residues. V was shortened by 1 base and J by 5 bases, with 11 bases between the two germline ends. CDR3 nucleotide sequence: TGTGCCACCAGCAGAGGGGCGGGAAGGGAGACCCAGTACTTC. Its translation is CATSRGAGRETQYF.

This sequence joins TRBV19 and TRBJ1-6; TRBD1 is a possible D gene (5 bases). Germline-derived CDR1 and CDR2 are LNHDA and SQIVND (reference sequence). The CDR3 is made up of 15 amino acids. Trimming shortened V by 6 bases and J by 9 bases, and 18 bases separated the two germline ends. This chain's CDR3 is CASSGNRSPSSPLHF. The CDR3 nucleotides read TGTGCCAGTAGCGGTAACAGGTCACCTAGTTCACCCCTCCACTTT.

The chain links TRBV10-1 to TRBJ2-1; 9 nucleotides match TRBD1. This CDR3 comprises 14 residues. The germline gives CDR1 WNHNN, CDR2 SYGVQD (reference sequence). The V segment lost 7 bases and the J segment 10 bases; nucleotides outside the gene matches: 11. As DNA, the CDR3 is TGCGCCAGCACCTTGGACAGGGGATTTTCCGAGCAGTTCTTC. It specifies CASTLDRGFSEQFF.

The V call is TRBV19, the J call TRBJ1-4, with D possibly being TRBD1 (5 bases). V dropped 7 bases and J dropped 0 bases, with 12 bases sitting between them. CDR1 and CDR2 (germline): LNHDA, SQIVND (reference sequence). This CDR3 region has 15 residues. The CDR3 region is CASTRQTATNEKLFF. CDR3 bases: TGTGCCAGTACTCGGCAGACAGCAACTAATGAAAAACTGTTTTTT.

The genes are TRBV7-2 and TRBJ2-7, with 9 nucleotides matching TRBD1. The CDR3 consists of 13 residues. CDR1 SGHTA and CDR2 FQGNSA come from the germline V gene. The J segment lost 5 bases and the V segment lost 2 bases, leaving 1 base of the junction unmatched. The CDR3 loop is CASSLRDRDEQYV. The CDR3 nucleotides read TGTGCCAGCAGCTTAAGGGACAGGGACGAGCAGTACGTC.

In DNA form, the CDR3 reads TGTGCCAGCAGCTTATGGAGGCGGTCGGGTGACACCATATATTTT. Translated, it gives CASSLWRRSGDTIYF. V is TRBV7-9 and J is TRBJ1-3, with D unresolved. The CDR3 loop spans 15 amino acids. V lost 2 bases and J 8 bases, leaving 16 bases between the germline ends. CDR1 is SEHNR, CDR2 FQNEAQ, per germline (reference sequence).

This chain uses TRBV30 with TRBJ1-6, with TRBD1 matching over 7 bases. Germline V gene sequence: CDR1 GTSNPN, CDR2 SVGIG (reference sequence). The CDR3 extends over 13 amino acids. V shed 7 bases, J shed 8 bases, and the junction held 8 bases outside the gene matches. CDR3 nucleotide sequence: TGTGCCTCGACAGGGAGGGCCGATTCACCCCTCCACTTT. This encodes CASTGRADSPLHF.